The present T cell receptor beta chain was sequenced within a study of blood T cells in healthy people across ages. Study summary: Capturing about one barcoded beta molecule per two T cells was achieved by template switching.

PCR was performed a second time for about 7 to 11 cycles using a sample-barcoded 5' primer and a J-beta primer mix. The authors tagged each cDNA molecule using a template-switch adaptor with 12 random nucleotides. TCRdb re-analysed the 5' RACE reads in MiXCR, keeping a single row per CDR3 protein. The sample has almost 300,000 distinct CDR3 sequences; 27% are singletons. The V and J ends lost 6 bases and 5 bases respectively, with 10 bases between them. The CDR3 loop spans 11 amino acids. The germline CDR1 and CDR2 sequences are SQVTM and ANQGSEA. Sequencing input: blood. This receptor was identified in a woman aged 65 to 85 in good health. The rearrangement links TRBV29-1 to TRBJ2-5; the D is unclear. The CDR3 region is CSVHPTETQYF. CDR3 in DNA: TGCAGCGTCCATCCGACGGAGACCCAGTACTTC.